These 25 T cell receptor beta chains were sequenced from one sample in a study of cytomegalovirus exposure and HLA in healthy donors. Primers for the PCR totalled 60 Vbeta and 13 Jbeta. TCRdb's table, derived via immunoSEQ multiplex PCR, lists solely in-frame clones and lacks some. The table includes 90,000 to 100,000 clones, approximately 78% detected once. Sequences were obtained from PBMCs. These receptors all come from a man in his forties in good health and CMV-seronegative.

CDR3 coding DNA: TGTGCCAGCAGCAACCGACAGGGGGACTTATTTGTCCTCAAGACCCAGTACTTC. It translates to CASSNRQGDLFVLKTQYF. The chain couples TRBV11-2 to TRBJ2-5, with TRBD1 matching over 9 bases. CDR1 and CDR2 (germline): SGHAT, FQNNGV. J gave up 6 bases and V 5 bases, and 19 bases lay outside the gene matches. The CDR3 has 18 residues. Together with reference TRBV11-2 and TRBJ2-5, the CDR3 gives the full variable domain: EAGVAQSPRYKIIEKRQSVAFWCNPISGHATLYWYQQILGQGPKLLIQFQNNGVVDDSQLPKDRFSAERLKGVDSTLKIQPAKLEDSAVYLCASSNRQGDLFVLKTQYFGPGTRLLVL.

This sequence joins TRBV20-1 and TRBJ2-5; D gene uncertain. V was trimmed by 6 bases and J by 4 bases, leaving 9 bases between them. The CDR3 has 11 residues. Germline lookup yields CDR1 DFQATT and CDR2 SNEGSKA (reference sequence). In nucleotides, the CDR3 is TGCAGTGCGGTAGTCGGAGAGACCCAGTACTTC. It specifies CSAVVGETQYF.

This clone was seen a few times. The rearrangement joins TRBV7-2 to TRBJ2-1, with D maybe TRBD2 (6 bases). The ends were cut back, 1 base at V and 4 bases at J, with 11 bases in the middle. The germline CDR1 and CDR2 sequences are SGHTA and FQGNSA. The length of the CDR3 is 15 residues. The DNA for the CDR3 is TGTGCCAGCAGCTTAGATAGGGGAGGTTACAATGAGCAGTTCTTC. Translated: CASSLDRGGYNEQFF.

The rearrangement uses TRBV5-8 and TRBJ1-2; D gene ambiguous. The CDR3 sequence is 15 residues long. Germline assignment: CDR1 SGHTS and CDR2 YDEGEE. Trimming took 1 base from V and 4 from J, leaving 14 bases between them. CDR3 sequence reads: CASSLLTPEGYGYTF. As DNA, the CDR3 is TGTGCCAGCAGCTTGCTGACCCCGGAGGGCTATGGCTACACCTTC. The variable domain in full, with the rest retrieved from reference TRBV5-8 and TRBJ1-2, is EAGVTQSPTHLIKTRGQQATLRCSPISGHTSVYWYQQALGLGLQFLLWYDEGEERNRGNFPPRFSGRQFPNYSSELNVNALELEDSALYLCASSLLTPEGYGYTFGSGTRLTVV.

This clone was detected only a few times. This sequence joins TRBV4-1 and TRBJ2-7; TRBD2 agrees at 8 bases. The CDR3 extends over 14 amino acids. The germline CDR1 and CDR2 sequences are MGHRA and YSYEKL. Trimming cost V 1 base and J 2 bases; bases outside gene matches: 1. The CDR3 loop is CASSQVGLAYEQYF. The CDR3 coding sequence is TGCGCCAGCAGCCAAGTGGGACTAGCCTACGAGCAGTACTTC.

The chain carries TRBV7-3 and TRBJ2-7; 8 positions agree with TRBD2. The V gene end was trimmed by 2 bases and the J gene end by 6 bases; junction bases not matched to a gene: 9. The V gene's germline CDR1 is SGHTA and CDR2 FQGTGA. This CDR3 is built from 15 residues. The CDR3 is CASSLVGGGMGEQYF. Here the CDR3 DNA reads TGTGCCAGCAGCTTAGTCGGGGGGGGCATGGGCGAGCAGTACTTC.

V is TRBV4-1 and J is TRBJ2-3; 7 bases line up with TRBD2. The CDR3 has 15 residues. V was clipped by 0 bases and J by 11 bases; unmatched bases: 11. Germline V gene data show CDR1 as MGHRA and CDR2 as YSYEKL. The CDR3 protein is CASSQEAGTTFGQYF. DNA of the CDR3: TGCGCCAGCAGCCAAGAAGCCGGGACTACTTTTGGGCAGTATTTT.

CDR3 loop: CASSETKVRVTNIQYF. CDR3 sequence (DNA): TGTGCCAGCAGTGAAACGAAGGTCAGGGTGACAAACATTCAGTACTTC. The chain recombines TRBV6-1 with TRBJ2-4, with TRBD1 as a possible D gene (5 bases). Per germline, CDR1 MNHNS and CDR2 SASEGT. This CDR3 comprises 16 residues. Trimming removed 2 bases at V and 6 bases at J, with 17 bases between.

The V and J genes are TRBV7-3 and TRBJ2-1; D perhaps matches TRBD2 (5 bases). Germline assignment: CDR1 SGHTA and CDR2 FQGTGA. This CDR3 has 15 residues. V was clipped by 5 bases and J by 0 bases, with 11 bases between them. CDR3 DNA: TGTGCCAGCAGCGCCACTAGGAACTCCTACAATGAGCAGTTCTTC. Protein product: CASSATRNSYNEQFF.

The gene calls are TRBV4-1 and TRBJ2-1; D remains ambiguous. Germline V lookup: CDR1 MGHRA, CDR2 YSYEKL. V was trimmed by 1 base and J by 8 bases, leaving 9 bases between them. This CDR3 has 13 residues. CDR3 in DNA: TGCGCCAGCAGCCAAGCCTTAGGAGATGAGCAGTTCTTC. It yields the protein CASSQALGDEQFF.

The rearrangement links TRBV5-6 to TRBJ2-3; 8 bases fit TRBD1. Unmatched junction bases numbered 7, after V lost 2 bases and J lost 5 bases. CDR1 is SGHDT, CDR2 YYEEEE, per germline. The CDR3 is 15 residues long. The CDR3 loop is CASSLKTGARDTQYF. As DNA, the CDR3 is TGTGCCAGCAGCTTAAAGACAGGGGCGAGAGATACGCAGTATTTT.

This rearrangement joins TRBV15 to TRBJ1-3; D gene unclear. Germline values: CDR1 LNHNV, CDR2 YYDKDF (reference sequence). Trimming removed 0 bases at V and 4 bases at J, with 7 bases between. This CDR3 contains 14 residues. The CDR3 DNA follows: TGTGCCACCAGCAGAGATCCGAGGGGAAACACCATATATTTT. Protein product: CATSRDPRGNTIYF.

The DNA of the CDR3 is TGTGCCAGCACTCGCGGATCCAACACCGGGGAGCTGTTTTTT. This codes for CASTRGSNTGELFF. The genes are TRBV6-5 and TRBJ2-2, with D unresolved. Trimming removed 7 bases from V and 2 bases from J, with 11 bases in between. This CDR3 region has 14 residues. CDR1 is MNHEY and CDR2 is SVGAGI in the germline V gene.

The V and J genes are TRBV18 and TRBJ1-3; D remains unclear. This CDR3 is 16 amino acids long. Germline V gene lookup returns CDR1 KGHSH and CDR2 LQKENI. V gave up 2 bases and J gave up 3 bases, with 14 bases separating them. The CDR3 coding sequence is TGTGCCAGCTCACCAGGGAGCCCTGGCTTTGGAAACACCATATATTTT. Residues: CASSPGSPGFGNTIYF.

There are a few counts of this clone. The gene calls are TRBV2 and TRBJ2-1, with 10 bases lining up with TRBD1. The length of the CDR3 is 15 residues. V dropped 5 bases and J dropped 9; count of bases not matched to a gene: 10. Germline V gene data show CDR1 as SNHLY and CDR2 as FYNNEI. CDR3 in amino acids: CASSSGTGVSSEQFF. The CDR3 region has the DNA TGTGCCAGCAGTTCCGGGACAGGGGTTTCTAGTGAGCAGTTCTTC.

This clone was found a few times. The V and J genes are TRBV5-4 and TRBJ2-1; D might be TRBD2 (7 bases). This CDR3 is built from 16 residues. Germline V lookup: CDR1 SGHNT, CDR2 YYREEE (reference sequence). Trimming stripped 2 bases from V and 6 bases from J, with 18 bases between. CDR3 bases: TGTGCCAGCAGCTTAGAGGGGGGGCTTAAATCCAATGAGCAGTTCTTC. Translation: CASSLEGGLKSNEQFF. The variable domain in full, with the rest retrieved from reference TRBV5-4 and TRBJ2-1, is ETGVTQSPTHLIKTRGQQVTLRCSSQSGHNTVSWYQQALGQGPQFIFQYYREEENGRGNFPPRFSGLQFPNYSSELNVNALELDDSALYLCASSLEGGLKSNEQFFGPGTRLTVL.

In its sample, this clone was seen a few times. This chain joins TRBV7-9 and TRBJ2-5; 11 nucleotides align to TRBD2. The CDR3 runs to 15 residues. J lost 5 bases, V lost 5 bases, and 7 bases had no gene match. Germline assignment: CDR1 SEHNR and CDR2 FQNEAQ (reference sequence). CDR3 loop: CASSRLAGGMETQYF. Written as DNA, the CDR3 is TGTGCCAGCAGCCGTCTAGCGGGGGGAATGGAGACCCAGTACTTC.

The chain links TRBV9 to TRBJ1-4, with 9 bases fitting TRBD1. The CDR3 is 14 residues long. V was clipped by 4 bases and J by 7 bases; unmatched bases: 5. Germline lookup yields CDR1 SGDLS and CDR2 YYNGEE. The CDR3 loop reads CASSRTGGSEKLFF. The CDR3 region has the DNA TGTGCCAGCAGCCGAACAGGGGGCTCTGAAAAACTGTTTTTT.

This clone was picked up a small number of times. The V and J genes are TRBV21-1 and TRBJ1-5; the D call in the table, TRBD1, was not verified against the DNA. TRBV21-1 is assigned pseudogene status. The CDR3 has 12 residues. This chain's CDR3 is CASSKEDRAGHF. The CDR3 nucleotides read TGTGCCAGCAGCAAAGAGGACAGGGCGGGGCATTTT.

This clone was observed a single time. The chain links TRBV19 to TRBJ1-6; 8 nucleotides match TRBD1. Germline V gene data show CDR1 as LNHDA and CDR2 as SQIVND (reference sequence). This CDR3 is built from 15 residues. The J segment lost 6 bases and the V segment lost 6 bases, leaving 7 bases of the junction unmatched. CDR3: CASRPGQVSNSPLHF. CDR3 DNA sequence: TGTGCCAGTAGGCCGGGACAGGTATCTAATTCACCCCTCCACTTT.

V is TRBV5-5 and J is TRBJ2-3; a weak D match, TRBD2 (7 bases). Germline values: CDR1 SGHKS, CDR2 YYEKEE (reference sequence). This CDR3 comprises 16 residues. Between the trimmed V and J ends, which lost 0 bases and 0 bases, there was a span of 11 bases. The CDR3 DNA is TGTGCCAGCAGCTTGGTTCGGGGGGCTAGCACAGATACGCAGTATTTT. Residues: CASSLVRGASTDTQYF.

V is TRBV10-3 and J is TRBJ2-3; TRBD1 is a possible D gene (5 bases). V gave up 6 bases and J gave up 0 bases, with 16 bases separating them. The CDR3 loop spans 16 amino acids. Germline V lookup: CDR1 ENHRY, CDR2 SYGVKD. CDR3 nucleotide sequence: TGTGCCATCAGACCCGACAGTTCATCGAGCACAGATACGCAGTATTTT. Translating it yields CAIRPDSSSSTDTQYF.

The J gene is TRBJ1-6, the V gene TRBV11-1; possibly TRBD1 for D (6 bases). Per germline, CDR1 SGHAT and CDR2 FQDESV (reference sequence). CDR3 size: 16 residues. The germline V and J ends were trimmed by 5 bases and 7 bases, with 18 bases remaining between them. The CDR3 here is CASSNGGGTRNSPLHF. The CDR3 coding sequence is TGTGCCAGCAGCAACGGGGGAGGGACAAGAAATTCACCCCTCCACTTT.

This rearrangement joins TRBV30 to TRBJ1-2; D is unclear. V lost 1 base, J lost 2 bases, and 8 bases lay in between. Germline loops: CDR1 GTSNPN, CDR2 SVGIG (reference sequence). The CDR3 totals 13 residues. CDR3 sequence reads: CAWSAEQNYGYTF. The DNA for the CDR3 is TGTGCCTGGAGTGCGGAACAGAACTATGGCTACACCTTC.

V gene TRBV7-2 combines with J gene TRBJ1-5; D gene uncertain. Germline lookup yields CDR1 SGHTA and CDR2 FQGNSA. The CDR3 is 14 residues long. Trimming shortened V by 3 bases and J by 5 bases, and 11 bases separated the two germline ends. For the CDR3, the DNA is TGTGCCAGCAGCTTTCGACATACGGATCAGCCCCAGCATTTT. Translating it yields CASSFRHTDQPQHF.